The 24 T cell receptor beta chains given below trace back to one sample, sequenced in a study of tissue T cells after allogeneic stem cell transplantation (dated 2022 in TCRdb). The receptor library was made with the immunoSEQ multiplex PCR assay. TCRdb carries this immuneACCESS record with in-frame sequences only. Its versions omit some clonotypes, under half of them owing to an unresolved V gene in the studies checked, with the rest unexplained. The sample table shows roughly 9,200 clones, and roughly 60% are seen once. The ten largest clones add up to about 10% of the sample. The sample's time point label, decoded: human tissue collected at research (rapid) autopsy. Sequencing was performed on tissue from the jejunum, taken at autopsy. The receptors come from a woman aged 18-49 years with breast cancer.

In its sample, this clone was seen a few times. The chain uses TRBV28 and TRBJ1-2; unclear D gene. The V gene lost 5 bases and the J gene lost 6 bases, with 16 bases spanning the gap. Germline CDR1 MDHEN, CDR2 SYDVKM. CDR3 length: 14 amino acids. CDR3 amino acids: CASSRGGFVNGYTF. The CDR3, as DNA: TGTGCCAGCAGTCGCGGTGGATTTGTGAATGGCTACACCTTC.

V is TRBV4-3 and J is TRBJ2-7; D is undetermined. V was shortened by 1 base and J by 4 bases, with 8 bases between the two germline ends. The CDR3 extends over 13 amino acids. Germline values: CDR1 LGHNA, CDR2 YSLEER. The CDR3 bases are TGCGCCAGCAGCCAAGGGAAGGGATACGAGCAGTACTTC. Translation gives CASSQGKGYEQYF.

V usage is TRBV30 and J usage is TRBJ1-2; tentatively, D is TRBD1 (5 bases). Germline CDR1 GTSNPN, CDR2 SVGIG (reference sequence). The CDR3 length is 14 residues. Trimming stripped 1 base from V and 1 base from J, with 10 bases between. CDR3 in DNA: TGTGCCTGGAGTGGGGGCCGTTATAACTATGGCTACACCTTC. It translates to CAWSGGRYNYGYTF.

This clone was observed a single time. The CDR3 reads CASSLWDGIHTDTQYF. Here the CDR3 DNA reads TGTGCCAGCAGTTTATGGGACGGGATCCACACAGATACGCAGTATTTT. The rearrangement links TRBV28 to TRBJ2-3; possibly TRBD2 for D (5 bases). The CDR3 is made up of 16 amino acids. The V end was cut by 0 bases, the J end by 2 bases, with 12 bases between. Germline lookup yields CDR1 MDHEN and CDR2 SYDVKM.

In nucleotides, the CDR3 is TGTGCCAGCAGCTTAGGGCCCTGGTCGGACACTGAAGCTTTCTTT. Translating gives CASSLGPWSDTEAFF. This chain links TRBV7-2 with TRBJ1-1; D is undetermined. Per the germline V gene, CDR1 is SGHTA and CDR2 is FQGNSA. V was trimmed by 1 base and J by 3 bases, leaving 12 bases between them. There are 15 residues in the CDR3.

The V gene is TRBV6-5, the J gene TRBJ2-7; the match to TRBD1 covers 7 bases. CDR3 length equals 12 residues. After removal of 6 bases from V and 6 bases from J, the junction contained 5 bases not matched to a gene. Germline V gene lookup returns CDR1 MNHEY and CDR2 SVGAGI. The CDR3: CASRPTGFEQYF. Written as DNA, the CDR3 is TGTGCCAGCAGGCCGACAGGGTTCGAGCAGTACTTC.

The chain employs TRBV2 and TRBJ2-5; 10 bases align to TRBD2. Germline values: CDR1 SNHLY, CDR2 FYNNEI. The CDR3 sequence is 15 residues long. Trimming took 5 bases from V and 2 from J; bases not matched to a gene: 5. CDR3 bases: TGTGCCAGCAGTCCGCGGACTAGCGGTCAAGAGACCCAGTACTTC. This translates into CASSPRTSGQETQYF.

About this clone itself: At one of its ends the junction is not consistent with the germline gene, which may arise from a read error. The rearrangement joins TRBV5-1 to TRBJ1-4; D is possibly TRBD1 (6 bases). The CDR3 is made up of 14 amino acids. The germline CDR1 and CDR2 sequences are SGHRS and YFSETQ. CDR3: CASSGGGGGEKMFF. The DNA for the CDR3 is TGCGCCAGCAGCGGAGGAGGGGGAGGTGAAAAAATGTTTTTT.

The genes are TRBV6-1 and TRBJ2-5, with 11 bases lining up with TRBD2. CDR1 is MNHNS, CDR2 SASEGT, per germline. V lost 4 bases to trimming and J lost 4 bases; unmatched junction nucleotides: 8. CDR3 length: 16 amino acids. CDR3 coding DNA: TGTGCCAGCAGTGCCCTAGCGGGGGGCGGTGGAGAGACCCAGTACTTC. Translating gives CASSALAGGGGETQYF.

Worth noting for this clone: Other DNA sequences in this sample translate to the same CDR3. This chain connects TRBV6-2 or TRBV6-3 to TRBJ2-7; possibly TRBD1 for D (6 bases). The CDR3 sequence is 13 residues long. The V gene's germline CDR1 is MNHEY and CDR2 SVGEGT. The V end lost 2 bases, the J end lost 3 bases, and 8 bases lay between the germline ends. The CDR3 DNA reads as TGTGCCAGCAGTTACGTAGGGGGCTACGAGCAGTACTTC. It is translated as CASSYVGGYEQYF.

J is TRBJ2-7 and V is TRBV10-2; D is perhaps TRBD1 (6 bases). The germline V gene encodes CDR1 WSHSY and CDR2 SAAADI. The ends were cut back, 4 bases at V and 3 bases at J, with 16 bases in the middle. The CDR3 covers 15 residues. The CDR3 loop reads CASSGVLTGFYEQYF. CDR3 bases: TGCGCCAGCAGTGGCGTCTTGACAGGTTTCTACGAGCAGTACTTC.

The rearrangement joins TRBV3-1 (or the pseudogene TRBV3-2) to TRBJ1-4; 9 nucleotides align to TRBD1. CDR3 length: 20 amino acids. Looked up from germline, CDR1 is LGHDT and CDR2 is YNNKEL (reference sequence). Trimming removed 2 bases from V and 0 bases from J; junction bases left unmatched: 13. The CDR3 region has the DNA TGTGCCAGCAGCCAAAGTTCCCTCGACAGGGGGGTACCAACTAATGAAAAACTGTTTTTT. Translated: CASSQSSLDRGVPTNEKLFF.

The chain couples TRBV6-6 to TRBJ1-2; a weak D match, TRBD1 (5 bases). The CDR3 has 15 residues. Germline V lookup: CDR1 MNHNY, CDR2 SVGAGI (reference sequence). The V end lost 2 bases, the J end lost 6 bases, and 16 bases lay between the germline ends. CDR3 sequence (DNA): TGTGCCAGCAGTTACGATATGGGGGATGGGAATGGCTACACCTTC. Amino acids: CASSYDMGDGNGYTF.

This clone was seen a handful of times. The V gene is TRBV5-1, the J gene TRBJ2-2, with TRBD1 identical over 11 bases. With V trimmed by 3 bases and J by 6 bases, 1 base remained unmatched. The CDR3 runs to 14 residues. The germline CDR1 and CDR2 sequences are SGHRS and YFSETQ. The CDR3 coding sequence is TGCGCCAGCAGCTCGGGACAGGGGGCCGGGGAGCTGTTTTTT. This codes for CASSSGQGAGELFF.

The chain combines TRBV18 with TRBJ2-1; D remains unclear. This CDR3 spans 14 amino acids. V lost 1 base and J lost 0, with 4 bases in between. The germline V gene encodes CDR1 KGHSH and CDR2 LQKENI. CDR3 DNA: TGTGCCAGCTCACCACAGGGCTCCTACAATGAGCAGTTCTTC. As protein: CASSPQGSYNEQFF.

The chain is built from TRBV7-8 and TRBJ2-7; 7 bases agree with TRBD1. With 4 bases clipped from V and 3 bases from J, the junction kept 6 bases outside the gene matches. Germline CDR1 and CDR2: SGHVS and FQNEAQ. The CDR3 has 14 residues. This CDR3 reads CASSSGTVSYEQYF. The CDR3 DNA reads as TGTGCCAGCAGCTCCGGGACAGTGAGCTACGAGCAGTACTTC. The complete variable domain, with remaining parts taken from reference TRBV7-8 and TRBJ2-7, reads GAGVSQSPRYKVAKRGQDVALRCDPISGHVSLFWYQQALGQGPEFLTYFQNEAQLDKSGLPSDRFFAERPEGSVSTLKIQRTQQEDSAVYLCASSSGTVSYEQYFGPGTRLTVT.

V gene TRBV6-6 combines with J gene TRBJ2-5; possibly TRBD1 for D (7 bases). The V end was cut by 2 bases, the J end by 0 bases, with 13 bases between. The CDR3 runs 16 residues. Germline CDR1 and CDR2: MNHNY and SVGAGI (reference sequence). In DNA, the CDR3 is TGTGCCAGCAGTTACACGCGCAGGGGGGACCAAGAGACCCAGTACTTC. Protein product: CASSYTRRGDQETQYF.

The genes are TRBV30 and TRBJ1-1; D is uncertain. CDR3 size: 12 residues. V lost 3 bases to trimming and J lost 0 bases, with 5 bases between them. Germline-derived CDR1 and CDR2 are GTSNPN and SVGIG (reference sequence). Written as DNA, the CDR3 is TGTGCCTGGAGACAGTTGAACACTGAAGCTTTCTTT. Amino acids: CAWRQLNTEAFF. The whole variable domain, remainder taken from reference TRBV30 and TRBJ1-1, is SQTIHQWPATLVQPVGSPLSLECTVEGTSNPNLYWYRQAAGRGLQLLFYSVGIGQISSEVPQNLSASRPQDRQFILSSKKLLLSDSGFYLCAWRQLNTEAFFGQGTRLTVV.

The V and J genes are TRBV27 and TRBJ1-6; no firm D call. Trimming shortened V by 8 bases and J by 0 bases, and 8 bases separated the two germline ends. The CDR3 runs 14 residues. The germline V gene encodes CDR1 MNHEY and CDR2 SMNVEV (reference sequence). The CDR3: CASAWSSYNSPLHF. The CDR3, as DNA: TGTGCCAGCGCGTGGAGCTCCTATAATTCACCCCTCCACTTT.

In its sample, this clone was seen a few times. This chain joins TRBV6-5 and TRBJ1-4, with D unresolved. The V gene's germline CDR1 is MNHEY and CDR2 SVGAGI. The CDR3 has 15 amino acids. The V and J ends lost 3 bases and 5 bases respectively, with 13 bases between them. CDR3 loop: CASSYKGGRNEKLFF. The CDR3 nucleotides read TGTGCCAGCAGTTATAAGGGAGGCAGGAATGAAAAACTGTTTTTT.

V gene TRBV29-1 combines with J gene TRBJ1-2; D gene uncertain. CDR1 is SQVTM and CDR2 is ANQGSEA in the germline V gene. V lost 7 bases to trimming and J lost 5 bases, with 11 bases between them. This CDR3 is 11 amino acids long. The CDR3 reads CSGGEGYGYTF. In nucleotides, the CDR3 is TGCAGCGGGGGAGAGGGTTATGGCTACACCTTC.

The chain employs TRBV5-1 and TRBJ2-5, with D perhaps matching TRBD2 (5 bases). The ends were cut back, 4 bases at V and 1 base at J, with 11 bases in the middle. This CDR3 comprises 14 residues. From germline, CDR1 is SGHRS and CDR2 YFSETQ. CDR3 amino acids: CASSRGSGQETQYF. DNA for the CDR3: TGCGCCAGCAGCCGGGGAAGTGGCCAAGAGACCCAGTACTTC.

This clone came up a few times. Other DNA variants within this sample encode the same CDR3. The rearrangement uses TRBV6-2 or TRBV6-3 and TRBJ2-7; 8 positions match TRBD2. Per germline, CDR1 MNHEY and CDR2 SVGEGT. V gave up 2 bases and J gave up 4 bases; unmatched junction bases: 4. The CDR3 is 14 residues long. CDR3 in amino acids: CASSYVGGAYEQYF. In DNA form, the CDR3 reads TGTGCCAGCAGTTACGTCGGGGGGGCATACGAGCAGTACTTC.

The genes are TRBV6-5 and TRBJ2-5, with 7 bases lining up with TRBD2. Germline CDR1 is MNHEY and CDR2 is SVGAGI. The CDR3 is 14 amino acids. The ends lost 7 bases at V and 4 bases at J; junction bases unmatched: 9. The CDR3: CASTRTSGGETQYF. CDR3 sequence (DNA): TGTGCCAGCACCAGAACTTCGGGGGGAGAGACCCAGTACTTC.